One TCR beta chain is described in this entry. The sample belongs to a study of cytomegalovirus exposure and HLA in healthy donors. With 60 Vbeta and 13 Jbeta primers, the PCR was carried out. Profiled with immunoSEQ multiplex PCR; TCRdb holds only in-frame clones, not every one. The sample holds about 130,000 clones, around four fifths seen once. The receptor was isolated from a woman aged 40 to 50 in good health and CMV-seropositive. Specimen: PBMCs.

The CDR3: CASSYRLAGGSNTQYF. In DNA, the CDR3 is TGTGCCAGCAGTTACCGACTAGCGGGAGGCTCAAATACGCAGTATTTT. The V call is TRBV6-5, the J call TRBJ2-3; 13 positions match TRBD2. The CDR3 covers 16 residues. V trimming: 2 bases; J trimming: 7 bases; junction bases outside the gene matches: 6. CDR1 and CDR2 (germline): MNHEY, SVGAGI.